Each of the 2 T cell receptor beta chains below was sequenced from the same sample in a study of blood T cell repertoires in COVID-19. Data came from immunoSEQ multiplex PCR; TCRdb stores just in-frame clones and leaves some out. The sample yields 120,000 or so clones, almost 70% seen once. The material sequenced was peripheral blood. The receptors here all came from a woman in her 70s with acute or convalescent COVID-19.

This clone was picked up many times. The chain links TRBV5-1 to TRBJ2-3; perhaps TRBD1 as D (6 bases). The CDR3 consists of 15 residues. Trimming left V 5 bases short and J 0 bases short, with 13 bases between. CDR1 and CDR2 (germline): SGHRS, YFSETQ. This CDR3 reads CASRRQASSTDTQYF. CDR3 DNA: TGCGCCAGCAGAAGACAGGCATCTAGCACAGATACGCAGTATTTT. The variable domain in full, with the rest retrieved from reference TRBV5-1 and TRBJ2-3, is KAGVTQTPRYLIKTRGQQVTLSCSPISGHRSVSWYQQTPGQGLQFLFEYFSETQRNKGNFPGRFSGRQFSNSRSEMNVSTLELGDSALYLCASRRQASSTDTQYFGPGTRLTVL.

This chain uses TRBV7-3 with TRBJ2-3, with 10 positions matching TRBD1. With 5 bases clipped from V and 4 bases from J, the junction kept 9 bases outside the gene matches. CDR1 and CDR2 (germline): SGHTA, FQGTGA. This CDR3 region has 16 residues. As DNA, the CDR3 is TGTGCCAGCAGCCCCCTGGGACAGGGGACAGCAGATACGCAGTATTTT. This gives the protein CASSPLGQGTADTQYF.